The 30 T cell receptor beta chains below come from one sample, sequenced in a study of T cell responses to AZD1222 COVID-19 vaccine. Sequencing used immunoSEQ multiplex PCR; TCRdb keeps in-frame clones, though not all of them. The sample contains more than 150,000 clones, roughly nine tenths of which appear only once. The sequencing here drew on peripheral blood, taken on day 0 of AZD1222 vaccination. Receptors were obtained from an adult in good health.

V usage is TRBV3-1 (or the pseudogene TRBV3-2) and J usage is TRBJ1-1, with D unclear. CDR3 length: 14 amino acids. Germline CDR1 LGHDT, CDR2 YNNKEL (reference sequence). V lost 5 bases, J lost 3 bases, and 13 bases lay in between. The CDR3 sequence is CASSGEALYTEAFF. As DNA, the CDR3 is TGTGCCAGCAGCGGTGAAGCGCTTTACACTGAAGCTTTCTTT.

This chain joins TRBV6-5 and TRBJ2-5; D gene uncertain. The CDR3 has 13 residues. Per germline, CDR1 MNHEY and CDR2 SVGAGI. Trimming took off 2 bases at V and 7 bases at J, with 11 bases between the two ends. DNA of the CDR3: TGTGCCAGCAGTTACGACGACCCGGGGACCCAGTACTTC. Protein: CASSYDDPGTQYF.

A single count supports this clone. The chain links TRBV11-2 to TRBJ2-5, with 7 bases lining up with TRBD2. Germline CDR1 reads SGHAT; CDR2 reads FQNNGV. This CDR3 region has 15 residues. Losses at the gene ends were 4 bases for V and 2 bases for J; bases not matched to a gene: 7. The CDR3 spells CASSSSGGRQETQYF. The CDR3 DNA is TGTGCCAGCAGCTCCTCTGGCGGGAGACAAGAGACCCAGTACTTC.

This clone was counted only a few times. The V gene is TRBV28, the J gene TRBJ1-1; D is uncertain. Germline CDR1 MDHEN, CDR2 SYDVKM. V was cut by 2 bases and J by 11 bases, with 9 bases left in between. The CDR3 is 11 amino acids. CDR3 amino acids: CASSLTRRAFF. CDR3 DNA: TGTGCCAGCAGTTTAACCCGTAGGGCTTTCTTT.

J is TRBJ1-2 and V is TRBV6-5, with D tentatively TRBD1 (5 bases). This CDR3 has 14 residues. Germline V gene data show CDR1 as MNHEY and CDR2 as SVGAGI. V was cut by 6 bases and J by 4 bases, with 15 bases left in between. This CDR3 is CASRTRQLPYGYTF. The CDR3 DNA sequence: TGTGCCAGCAGAACCAGACAGCTACCCTATGGCTACACCTTC.

This sequence joins TRBV4-1 and TRBJ1-5, with unresolved D. V dropped 1 base and J dropped 6 bases, with 13 bases sitting between them. The length of the CDR3 is 15 residues. Germline values: CDR1 MGHRA, CDR2 YSYEKL. The CDR3 nucleotides are TGCGCCAGCAGCCAAGCGTCGGAGGGAAGTCAGCCCCAGCATTTT. Translating it yields CASSQASEGSQPQHF.

The genes are TRBV9 and TRBJ1-5; TRBD1 matches at 10 bases. The CDR3 spans 15 residues. V lost 2 bases, J lost 5 bases, and 4 bases stayed unmatched. Germline values: CDR1 SGDLS, CDR2 YYNGEE. CDR3 loop: CASSVTGTGDQPQHF. CDR3 DNA sequence: TGTGCCAGCAGCGTTACCGGGACAGGGGATCAGCCCCAGCATTTT.

The V call is TRBV5-6, the J call TRBJ1-6; 9 bases align to TRBD1. The CDR3 has 17 amino acids. V shed 4 bases, J shed 7 bases, and the junction held 12 bases outside the gene matches. CDR1 is SGHDT and CDR2 is YYEEEE in the germline V gene. The CDR3 region is CASSAMLRDRANSPLHF. DNA of the CDR3: TGTGCCAGCAGCGCAATGCTCCGGGACAGGGCCAATTCACCCCTCCACTTT.

The V call is TRBV4-1, the J call TRBJ2-2; D not certain. The germline V gene has CDR1 MGHRA and CDR2 YSYEKL. The ends were cut back, 0 bases at V and 4 bases at J, with 3 bases in the middle. The CDR3 runs 13 residues. CDR3 sequence reads: CASSQEVTGELFF. The CDR3 DNA follows: TGCGCCAGCAGCCAAGAAGTCACCGGGGAGCTGTTTTTT.

The chain links TRBV21-1 to TRBJ2-1; the D call of TRBD1 is as the table states it, not checked on the DNA. TRBV21-1 constitutes a pseudogene. CDR3 length: 17 residues. In nucleotides, the CDR3 is TGTGCCAGCAGCAAAGGGTATTCCAGGGGGAGTACCAATGAGCAGTTCTTC. As protein: CASSKGYSRGSTNEQFF.

The chain uses TRBV7-2 and TRBJ1-2, with a weak D call TRBD1 (5 bases). This CDR3 has 13 amino acids. Per the germline V gene, CDR1 is SGHTA and CDR2 is FQGNSA. Trimming cost V 6 bases and J 4 bases, with 12 bases left between them. Written as DNA, the CDR3 is TGTGCCAGCAGTGACGGGGGTGGCTATGGCTACACCTTC. Its translation: CASSDGGGYGYTF.

Only one count was recorded for this clone. V usage is TRBV29-1 and J usage is TRBJ2-3; the D gene is possibly TRBD1 (7 bases). Germline V lookup: CDR1 SQVTM, CDR2 ANQGSEA. V gave up 3 bases and J gave up 4 bases, with 23 bases separating them. The CDR3 length is 17 residues. CDR3 nucleotide sequence: TGCAGCGTTGAGAGGGGGCTGAACCCCGGGAGCCCAGATACGCAGTATTTT. Its translation is CSVERGLNPGSPDTQYF.

In nucleotides, the CDR3 is TGTGCCAGCAGCTTAGTAACCACTGAAGCTTTCTTT. It is translated as CASSLVTTEAFF. The chain uses TRBV7-9 and TRBJ1-1, with D hard to call. The germline gives CDR1 SEHNR, CDR2 FQNEAQ (reference sequence). The CDR3 extends over 12 amino acids. V was cut by 1 base and J by 4 bases, with 4 bases left in between.

V gene TRBV7-9 combines with J gene TRBJ1-3, with TRBD1 as a possible D gene (5 bases). CDR3 length equals 13 residues. The V end was cut by 5 bases, the J end by 4 bases, with 9 bases between. The germline gives CDR1 SEHNR, CDR2 FQNEAQ (reference sequence). The CDR3 loop reads CASSISGGNTIYF. CDR3 sequence (DNA): TGTGCCAGCAGCATCTCAGGGGGAAACACCATATATTTT.

This clone was seen only once. This sequence joins TRBV3-1 (or the pseudogene TRBV3-2) and TRBJ1-4; D gene uncertain. Germline V gene lookup returns CDR1 LGHDT and CDR2 YNNKEL (reference sequence). Between the trimmed V and J ends, which lost 3 bases and 9 bases, there was a span of 11 bases. This CDR3 is built from 13 residues. The CDR3 protein is CASSQSLAQKLFF. The CDR3, as DNA: TGTGCCAGCAGCCAGAGCCTCGCCCAAAAACTGTTTTTT.

The V and J genes are TRBV2 and TRBJ1-5; no clear D gene. The CDR3 totals 15 residues. CDR1 is SNHLY, CDR2 FYNNEI, per germline. Trimming shortened V by 5 bases and J by 3 bases, and 14 bases separated the two germline ends. CDR3 residues: CASSYLAGFNQPQHF. CDR3 DNA: TGTGCCAGCAGTTATTTGGCCGGCTTCAATCAGCCCCAGCATTTT.

The gene calls are TRBV4-1 and TRBJ2-7, with TRBD1 matching over 7 bases. The CDR3 totals 14 residues. Germline V gives CDR1 MGHRA, CDR2 YSYEKL. J lost 3 bases, V lost 4 bases, and 6 bases had no gene match. The CDR3 coding sequence is TGCGCCAGCAGCCCTCCGGGACAGAGCTACGAGCAGTACTTC. This gives the protein CASSPPGQSYEQYF.

J is TRBJ2-1 and V is TRBV2; a weak D match, TRBD1 (6 bases). CDR3 length equals 15 residues. Trimming removed 2 bases at V and 8 bases at J, with 16 bases between. Germline V gene data show CDR1 as SNHLY and CDR2 as FYNNEI. In DNA form, the CDR3 reads TGTGCCAGCAGTGAACAGGGGCCACCTGTCTATGAGCAGTTCTTC. Encoded protein: CASSEQGPPVYEQFF. Full variable domain (outside the CDR3, taken from reference TRBV2 and TRBJ2-1): EPEVTQTPSHQVTQMGQEVILRCVPISNHLYFYWYRQILGQKVEFLVSFYNNEISEKSEIFDDQFSVERPDGSNFTLKIRSTKLEDSAMYFCASSEQGPPVYEQFFGPGTRLTVL.

This chain connects TRBV7-2 to TRBJ2-2, with TRBD2 matching over 8 bases. V shed 2 bases and J 2 bases; nucleotides not matched to a gene: 7. The CDR3 consists of 17 residues. Looked up from germline, CDR1 is SGHTA and CDR2 is FQGNSA. In nucleotides, the CDR3 is TGTGCCAGCAGCTTAAGCGCGGGGGGCCTAAACACCGGGGAGCTGTTTTTT. Translation: CASSLSAGGLNTGELFF.

V and J are TRBV5-6 and TRBJ1-2; D not resolved. Trimming removed 0 bases from V and 0 bases from J, with 3 bases in between. Germline loops: CDR1 SGHDT, CDR2 YYEEEE. The CDR3 has 13 amino acids. In DNA form, the CDR3 reads TGTGCCAGCAGCTTGGGACCTAACTATGGCTACACCTTC. Its translation: CASSLGPNYGYTF.

The V call is TRBV28, the J call TRBJ1-2; D remains ambiguous. Trimming took 6 bases from V and 7 from J, leaving 18 bases between them. CDR3 length equals 14 residues. Germline CDR1 reads MDHEN; CDR2 reads SYDVKM. CDR3 protein: CASSLIVTRGGYTF. The CDR3 DNA reads as TGTGCCAGCAGCCTTATTGTAACGAGAGGTGGCTACACCTTC.

The rearrangement uses TRBV6-6 and TRBJ1-2; D is perhaps TRBD1 (6 bases). Trimming stripped 7 bases from V and 6 bases from J, with 15 bases between. Germline CDR1 and CDR2: MNHNY and SVGAGI (reference sequence). The CDR3 length is 13 residues. DNA of the CDR3: TGTGCCAGCATGGTCAGGGGAGGGGATGGCTACACCTTC. This codes for CASMVRGGDGYTF.

The chain carries TRBV5-1 and TRBJ1-2; the match to TRBD1 covers 7 bases. There are 14 residues in the CDR3. CDR1 SGHRS and CDR2 YFSETQ come from the germline V gene. Trimming took 3 bases from V and 6 from J; bases not matched to a gene: 8. The CDR3 sequence is CASSYDPTGDGYTF. The CDR3 DNA is TGCGCCAGCAGCTATGACCCCACAGGGGATGGCTACACCTTC. Filled out from reference TRBV5-1 and TRBJ1-2, the complete variable domain reads KAGVTQTPRYLIKTRGQQVTLSCSPISGHRSVSWYQQTPGQGLQFLFEYFSETQRNKGNFPGRFSGRQFSNSRSEMNVSTLELGDSALYLCASSYDPTGDGYTFGSGTRLTVV.

The rearrangement uses TRBV19 and TRBJ2-5; the D is unclear. Germline values: CDR1 LNHDA, CDR2 SQIVND (reference sequence). Trimming stripped 2 bases from V and 4 bases from J, with 5 bases between. This CDR3 is built from 12 residues. As DNA, the CDR3 is TGTGCCAGTAGTATAATAGGAGAGACCCAGTACTTC. Protein sequence: CASSIIGETQYF.

J is TRBJ2-1 and V is TRBV14, with D tentatively TRBD1 (6 bases). The CDR3 contains 13 residues. CDR1 and CDR2 (germline): SGHDN, FVKESK. The V and J ends lost 6 bases and 7 bases respectively, with 13 bases between them. The CDR3 DNA reads as TGTGCCAGCAGAAGAGGGGGTTGGAATGAGCAGTTCTTC. This sequence encodes CASRRGGWNEQFF. Full variable domain (missing parts from reference TRBV14 and TRBJ2-1): EAGVTQFPSHSVIEKGQTVTLRCDPISGHDNLYWYRRVMGKEIKFLLHFVKESKQDESGMPNNRFLAERTGGTYSTLKVQPAELEDSGVYFCASRRGGWNEQFFGPGTRLTVL.

The chain recombines TRBV3-1 (or the pseudogene TRBV3-2) with TRBJ1-2; tentatively, D is TRBD1 (6 bases). The CDR3 extends over 14 amino acids. Trimming took 6 bases from V and 7 from J, leaving 18 bases between them. Germline V CDR1 and CDR2: LGHDT, YNNKEL (reference sequence). CDR3 in amino acids: CASSRTALGFGYTF. CDR3 coding DNA: TGTGCCAGCAGTCGGACAGCTCTAGGGTTTGGCTACACCTTC.

As concerns this clone: Different DNA sequences within this sample yield the same CDR3. The chain combines TRBV5-1 with TRBJ2-1; D is undetermined. This CDR3 is built from 14 residues. The germline V gene has CDR1 SGHRS and CDR2 YFSETQ. V lost 0 bases, J lost 1 base, and 5 bases lay in between. CDR3 loop: CASSLASSYNEQFF. For the CDR3, the DNA is TGCGCCAGCAGCTTGGCTAGTTCCTACAATGAGCAGTTCTTC.

V usage is TRBV30 and J usage is TRBJ1-6; TRBD1 matches 8 bases. The CDR3 consists of 14 residues. The V gene's germline CDR1 is GTSNPN and CDR2 SVGIG (reference sequence). V shed 3 bases and J 8 bases; nucleotides not matched to a gene: 6. CDR3 region: CAWRDRGAHSPLHF. CDR3 DNA sequence: TGTGCCTGGAGAGACAGGGGCGCCCATTCACCCCTCCACTTT.

This clone has a single count. The chain recombines TRBV28 with TRBJ2-2; D is possibly TRBD2 (6 bases). CDR1 is MDHEN and CDR2 is SYDVKM in the germline V gene. Trimming took off 7 bases at V and 0 bases at J, with 15 bases between the two ends. The CDR3 length is 16 residues. The CDR3 reads CASTRPRGSNTGELFF. CDR3 DNA: TGTGCCAGCACCAGACCGCGGGGATCGAACACCGGGGAGCTGTTTTTT.

This chain uses TRBV28 with TRBJ1-2; D not certain. Germline lookup yields CDR1 MDHEN and CDR2 SYDVKM. Trimming left V 5 bases short and J 1 base short, with 17 bases between. CDR3 length equals 16 residues. The CDR3 coding sequence is TGTGCCAGCAGTGGCCACAGTGGGGTAATTAACTATGGCTACACCTTC. It translates to CASSGHSGVINYGYTF.